These 24 T cell receptor beta chains were all obtained from the same sample, sequenced in a study of CXCR3-negative and CXCR3-positive naive CD8 T cells. Study-wide findings and caveats: The study found more hydrophobic TRB CDR3s in CXCR3-positive naive cells than in CXCR3-negative naive cells.

The antigens of these receptors remain unknown. TRB cDNA was prepared as libraries by UMI-labeled 5' RACE. For each CDR3 protein, TCRdb gives one entry from its re-call of the 5' RACE reads, without DNA. The sample table includes 50,000 to 65,000 distinct CDR3 sequences. Sequencing used naive CXCR3+ CD8+ T cells from blood. Documented subset: CD45RO-CCR7+CD27+CD95- naive CD8+ T cells expressing CXCR3 (TNR3+). These receptors all stem from a human donor in good health. Some clones in this sample may be carry-over from other donors' samples.

The genes are TRBV7-3 and TRBJ2-1. The CDR3 is 13 amino acids. Per the germline V gene, CDR1 is SGHTA and CDR2 is FQGTGA. CDR3 sequence: CASSLRDYNEQFF.

The V and J genes are TRBV27 and TRBJ2-2; TCRdb's assignment of TRBD1 cannot be checked, as there is no DNA. There are 14 residues in the CDR3. CDR1 and CDR2 (germline): MNHEY, SMNVEV (reference sequence). The chain's CDR3 is CASTEGGSTGELFF.

V is TRBV5-1 and J is TRBJ1-1. Germline V gene lookup returns CDR1 SGHRS and CDR2 YFSETQ. This CDR3 contains 14 residues. The CDR3: CASSLVTPNTEAFF. Based on the CDR3 plus reference TRBV5-1 and TRBJ1-1, the full variable domain is KAGVTQTPRYLIKTRGQQVTLSCSPISGHRSVSWYQQTPGQGLQFLFEYFSETQRNKGNFPGRFSGRQFSNSRSEMNVSTLELGDSALYLCASSLVTPNTEAFFGQGTRLTVV.

The rearrangement links TRBV7-8 to TRBJ2-1. The V gene's germline CDR1 is SGHVS and CDR2 FQNEAQ. The length of the CDR3 is 14 residues. CDR3 in amino acids: CASTPRGSYNEQFF.

J is TRBJ2-2 and V is TRBV5-4; the TCRdb call, TRBD1, lacks DNA for checking. The CDR3 covers 15 residues. The germline gives CDR1 SGHNT, CDR2 YYREEE (reference sequence). CDR3 residues: CASRFRDTGTGELFF.

This chain connects TRBV5-5 to TRBJ2-7; the TRBD2 assignment by TCRdb is unverifiable without DNA. This CDR3 spans 17 amino acids. The germline V gene encodes CDR1 SGHKS and CDR2 YYEKEE (reference sequence). CDR3 protein: CASSLAGTSGSYYEQYF.

The chain uses TRBV29-1 and TRBJ2-1; the D gene TCRdb calls, TRBD1, cannot be checked with no DNA. Germline V CDR1 and CDR2: SQVTM, ANQGSEA. The CDR3 covers 11 residues. The CDR3 here is CSSRYGNEQFF.

The chain is built from TRBV5-4 and TRBJ2-2. Germline V gene data show CDR1 as SGHNT and CDR2 as YYREEE (reference sequence). The CDR3 runs 11 residues. This CDR3 is CASSEVGELFF.

The chain combines TRBV28 with TRBJ2-1. The length of the CDR3 is 12 residues. Looked up from germline, CDR1 is MDHEN and CDR2 is SYDVKM. CDR3: CATHGTYNEQFF.

This chain uses TRBV7-9 with TRBJ1-2; no DNA is available, so the TRBD1 call from TCRdb remains unchecked. The CDR3 runs to 15 residues. Germline V gene sequence: CDR1 SEHNR, CDR2 FQNEAQ (reference sequence). CDR3 amino acids: CASSLAGTAYYGYTF.

V is TRBV25-1 and J is TRBJ1-1; checking the TCRdb D call of TRBD1 is not possible without DNA. From germline, CDR1 is MGHDK and CDR2 SYGVNS. The CDR3 extends over 14 amino acids. The CDR3 spells CASSGRGAGTEAFF.

This chain connects TRBV29-1 to TRBJ2-1; the D gene TCRdb calls, TRBD1, cannot be checked with no DNA. Per the germline V gene, CDR1 is SQVTM and CDR2 is ANQGSEA. This CDR3 contains 11 residues. The CDR3 region is CSVEVGGGQFF.

The chain uses TRBV7-2 and TRBJ1-5; TCRdb's D gene call, TRBD1, goes unchecked for lack of DNA. The CDR3 totals 15 residues. Germline V gene sequence: CDR1 SGHTA, CDR2 FQGNSA. The CDR3 loop reads CASSFLGGSNQPQHF. The full variable domain, rest sourced from reference TRBV7-2 and TRBJ1-5, is GAGVSQSPSNKVTEKGKDVELRCDPISGHTALYWYRQSLGQGLEFLIYFQGNSAPDKSGLPSDRFSAERTGGSVSTLTIQRTQQEDSAVYLCASSFLGGSNQPQHFGDGTRLSIL.

The chain joins TRBV7-3 to TRBJ2-7. Per the germline V gene, CDR1 is SGHTA and CDR2 is FQGTGA. The CDR3 runs 15 residues. CDR3: CASSLSAGQPYEQYF. Drawing the rest from reference TRBV7-3 and TRBJ2-7, the complete variable domain is GAGVSQTPSNKVTEKGKYVELRCDPISGHTALYWYRQSLGQGPEFLIYFQGTGAADDSGLPNDRFFAVRPEGSVSTLKIQRTERGDSAVYLCASSLSAGQPYEQYFGPGTRLTVT.

V is TRBV20-1 and J is TRBJ1-1; as DNA is missing, the TRBD1 call by TCRdb cannot be tested. Germline V lookup: CDR1 DFQATT, CDR2 SNEGSKA (reference sequence). The CDR3 consists of 14 residues. CDR3 in amino acids: CSANQGTVNTEAFF.

The V gene is TRBV9, the J gene TRBJ2-1; TCRdb designates TRBD1, a call that cannot be tested without DNA. This CDR3 has 13 residues. Per the germline V gene, CDR1 is SGDLS and CDR2 is YYNGEE. The chain's CDR3 is CASSVGGGNEQFF. The whole variable domain, remainder taken from reference TRBV9 and TRBJ2-1, is DSGVTQTPKHLITATGQRVTLRCSPRSGDLSVYWYQQSLDQGLQFLIQYYNGEERAKGNILERFSAQQFPDLHSELNLSSLELGDSALYFCASSVGGGNEQFFGPGTRLTVL.

The chain employs TRBV20-1 and TRBJ2-2; TCRdb gives TRBD2 as the D gene, but with no DNA this cannot be confirmed. This CDR3 comprises 14 residues. Germline CDR1 is DFQATT and CDR2 is SNEGSKA (reference sequence). This CDR3 reads CSARLQGLTGELFF.

The chain uses TRBV4-3 and TRBJ2-7. Germline V gene lookup returns CDR1 LGHNA and CDR2 YSLEER. The CDR3 has 14 residues. CDR3: CASSQAWHSYEQYF.

The rearrangement joins TRBV7-6 to TRBJ2-5; TCRdb calls TRBD2, which cannot be checked without DNA. Germline loops: CDR1 SGHVS, CDR2 FNYEAQ. The CDR3 totals 16 residues. This CDR3 reads CASSVGLAGVGETQYF.

V and J are TRBV7-8 and TRBJ1-2; absent DNA, TCRdb's TRBD1 call cannot be checked. This CDR3 contains 13 residues. CDR1 SGHVS and CDR2 FQNEAQ come from the germline V gene. This chain's CDR3 is CASSLNRVYGYTF. Looking up the rest from reference TRBV7-8 and TRBJ1-2 gives the full variable domain: GAGVSQSPRYKVAKRGQDVALRCDPISGHVSLFWYQQALGQGPEFLTYFQNEAQLDKSGLPSDRFFAERPEGSVSTLKIQRTQQEDSAVYLCASSLNRVYGYTFGSGTRLTVV.

The chain couples TRBV7-3 to TRBJ1-4. CDR1 and CDR2 (germline): SGHTA, FQGTGA. The CDR3 is 16 residues long. This CDR3 reads CASTIKAGGGNEKLFF.

The rearrangement uses TRBV6-4 and TRBJ1-2; TCRdb's D call of TRBD1 is untestable without DNA. The germline gives CDR1 MRHNA, CDR2 SNTAGT. The CDR3 extends over 16 amino acids. The CDR3 region is CASSDSNSGGFIGYTF.

This CDR3 reads CASSIPERRTGELFF. The V and J genes are TRBV12-3 or TRBV12-4 and TRBJ2-2. This CDR3 is built from 15 residues.

J is TRBJ2-1 and V is TRBV27; absent DNA, TCRdb's TRBD1 call cannot be checked. Per germline, CDR1 MNHEY and CDR2 SMNVEV (reference sequence). This CDR3 has 15 amino acids. CDR3 protein: CASSRTGGSYNEQFF.